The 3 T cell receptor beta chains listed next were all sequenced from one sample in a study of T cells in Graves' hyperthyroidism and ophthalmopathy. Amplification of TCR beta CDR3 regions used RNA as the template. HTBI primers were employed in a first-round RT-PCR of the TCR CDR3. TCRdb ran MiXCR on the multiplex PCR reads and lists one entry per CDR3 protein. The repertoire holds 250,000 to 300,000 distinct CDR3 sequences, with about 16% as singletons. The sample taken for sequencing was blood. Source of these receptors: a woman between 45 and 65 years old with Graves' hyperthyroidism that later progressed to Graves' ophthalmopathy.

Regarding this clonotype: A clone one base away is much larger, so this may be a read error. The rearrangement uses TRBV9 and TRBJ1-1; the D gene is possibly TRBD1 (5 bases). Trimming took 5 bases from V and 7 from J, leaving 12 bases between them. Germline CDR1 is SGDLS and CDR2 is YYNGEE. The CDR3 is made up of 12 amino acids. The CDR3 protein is CASRDGGGEAFF. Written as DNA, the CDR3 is TGTGCCAGCAGGGACGGGGGGGGTGAAGCTTTCTTT.

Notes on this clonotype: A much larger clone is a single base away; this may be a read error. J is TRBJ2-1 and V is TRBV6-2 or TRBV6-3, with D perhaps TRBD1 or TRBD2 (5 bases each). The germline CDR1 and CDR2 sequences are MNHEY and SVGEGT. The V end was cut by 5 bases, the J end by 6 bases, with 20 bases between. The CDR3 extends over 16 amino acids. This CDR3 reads CASSTLSGGVPNEQFF. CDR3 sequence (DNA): TGTGCCAGCAGTACCCTCTCTGGGGGAGTACCCAATGAGCAGTTCTTC.

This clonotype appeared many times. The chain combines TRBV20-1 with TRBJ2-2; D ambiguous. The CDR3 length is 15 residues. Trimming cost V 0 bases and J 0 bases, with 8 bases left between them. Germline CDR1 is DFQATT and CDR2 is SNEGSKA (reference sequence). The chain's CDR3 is CSARDPYANTGELFF. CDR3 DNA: TGCAGTGCTAGAGATCCATACGCGAACACCGGGGAGCTGTTTTTT.